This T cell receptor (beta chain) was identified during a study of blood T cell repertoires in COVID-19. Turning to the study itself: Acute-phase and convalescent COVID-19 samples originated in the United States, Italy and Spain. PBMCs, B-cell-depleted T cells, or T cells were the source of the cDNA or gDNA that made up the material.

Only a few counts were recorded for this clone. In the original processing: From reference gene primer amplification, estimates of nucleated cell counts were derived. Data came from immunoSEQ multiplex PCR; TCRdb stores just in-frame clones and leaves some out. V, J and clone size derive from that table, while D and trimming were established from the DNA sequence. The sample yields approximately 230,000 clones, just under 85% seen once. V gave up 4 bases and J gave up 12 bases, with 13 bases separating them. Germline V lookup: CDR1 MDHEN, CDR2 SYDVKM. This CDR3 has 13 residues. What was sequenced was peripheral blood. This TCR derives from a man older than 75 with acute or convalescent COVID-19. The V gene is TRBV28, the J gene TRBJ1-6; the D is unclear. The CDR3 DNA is TGTGCCAGCAGTTCCACGGAGGCTGGACCCCTCCACTTT. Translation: CASSSTEAGPLHF.